The T cell receptor beta chain described here comes from a study of control samples from healthy donors and cancer patients (TCRdb year 2020). A word on this clone: Which antigen it targets is not known. No clone much larger than this one lies a single base away; base qualities are absent.

Libraries were prepared through the immunoSEQ multiplex PCR assay. Not all clones reach the TCRdb copy of this immuneACCESS table, which keeps in-frame sequences only. Checked studies attribute under half of the gap to unresolved V genes and leave the rest unexplained. For this sample there are approximately 110,000 clones; more than 85% appear just once. 6% to 8% of the sample is in the top ten clones. Relative to germline, V is missing 4 bases and J is missing 9 bases, with 1 base of the junction outside any gene match. From cysteine to phenylalanine, the CDR3 is 14 amino acids long. Only CDR3 DNA remains: 42 bases, in frame from the first base. In the germline V gene, CDR1 corresponds to KGHDR and CDR2 to SFDVKD.

This clonotype was obtained from a woman between 18 and 30 years old in good health. This chain is built from TRBV24-1 and TRBJ1-6; 11 nucleotides in the junction match TRBD1. The specimen was blood. At the DNA level, the sequence is TGTGCCACCAGTGAGGGGACAGGGGGTTCACCCCTCCACTTT. Its product reads: CATSEGTGGSPLHF.